The clone carrying this T cell receptor beta chain was counted between two and nine times. These data originate in a study of T cells in Graves' hyperthyroidism and ophthalmopathy. CDR3 size: 11 residues. V was clipped by 0 bases and J by 6 bases, with 5 bases between them. Looked up from germline, CDR1 is DFQATT and CDR2 is SNEGSKA (reference sequence). Regions amplified from RNA transcripts were the TCR beta CDR3 regions. HTBI primers were the set used in a first-round RT-PCR of the TCR CDR3. MiXCR, run by TCRdb on the multiplex PCR reads, gives a single entry per CDR3 protein. The sample yields hundreds of thousands of distinct CDR3 sequences, 14% seen once.

The sequence came from a young woman with Graves' hyperthyroidism. Material: blood. The rearrangement uses TRBV20-1 and TRBJ2-5; D ambiguous. The CDR3 loop reads CSARDHKTQYF. CDR3 DNA: TGCAGTGCTAGAGATCATAAGACCCAGTACTTC.